The sequence of this T cell receptor (beta chain) was determined in a study of cytomegalovirus exposure and HLA in healthy donors. Produced via immunoSEQ multiplex PCR; TCRdb's table is partial and in-frame only. The sample has 200,000 or so clones; about four fifths are singletons. V lost 7 bases to trimming and J lost 7 bases; unmatched junction nucleotides: 12. The CDR3 has 14 amino acids. Germline V gene lookup returns CDR1 MNHNS and CDR2 SASEGT. The specimen was PBMCs. The genes are TRBV6-1 and TRBJ1-2, with 7 bases lining up with TRBD1. The receptor was isolated from a man younger than 35 in good health and CMV-seropositive. CDR3 residues: CASNEGQARSGYTF. In DNA, the CDR3 is TGTGCCAGCAACGAAGGACAGGCGAGGAGTGGCTACACCTTC.